A single T cell receptor beta chain is shown here with its context. In the authors' methods: Counts of nucleated cells, estimated from reference gene primer amplification, were obtained. Produced via immunoSEQ multiplex PCR; TCRdb's table is partial and in-frame only. The DNA gave D and trimming, while V, J and clone size come from that table. The sample contains about 210,000 clones, around nine tenths of which appear only once. This entry comes from a study of blood T cell repertoires in COVID-19. The wider study: Samples of COVID-19 (acute and convalescent) were obtained from the United States, Italy and Spain.

Participants came from roughly 24 US areas, aged roughly 18 to 89 years. V shed 0 bases and J shed 10 bases, with 13 bases lying between them. The CDR3 is 13 amino acids. This clonotype originated in a woman aged 30 to 39 who had been exposed to COVID-19. The sequenced sample consisted of PBMCs or T cells enriched from blood (not recorded which). The chain joins TRBV12-3 or TRBV12-4 to TRBJ2-7; D is possibly TRBD2 (6 bases). CDR3 in amino acids: CASSLALGGGQYF. For the CDR3, the DNA is TGTGCCAGCAGTTTAGCGCTGGGGGGAGGTCAGTACTTC.